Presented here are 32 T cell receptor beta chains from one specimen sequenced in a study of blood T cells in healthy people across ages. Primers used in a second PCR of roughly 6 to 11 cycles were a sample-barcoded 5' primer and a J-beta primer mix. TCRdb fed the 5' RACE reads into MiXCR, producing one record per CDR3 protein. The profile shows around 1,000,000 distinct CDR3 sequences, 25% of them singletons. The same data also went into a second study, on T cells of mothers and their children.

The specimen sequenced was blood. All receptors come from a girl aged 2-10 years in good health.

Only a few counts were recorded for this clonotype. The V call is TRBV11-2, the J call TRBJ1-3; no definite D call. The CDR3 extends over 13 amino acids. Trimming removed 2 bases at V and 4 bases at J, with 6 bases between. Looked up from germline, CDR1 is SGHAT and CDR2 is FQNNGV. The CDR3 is CASSLTYGNTIYF. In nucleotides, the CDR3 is TGTGCCAGCAGCTTAACTTACGGAAACACCATATATTTT.

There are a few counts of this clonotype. The CDR3 reads CASSLRRASKDTDTQYF. CDR3 coding DNA: TGTGCCAGCAGCTTAAGAAGAGCGTCTAAGGACACAGATACGCAGTATTTT. The rearrangement uses TRBV7-9 and TRBJ2-3; D is undetermined. Germline assignment: CDR1 SEHNR and CDR2 FQNEAQ (reference sequence). The CDR3 spans 17 residues. Trimming shortened V by 2 bases and J by 2 bases, and 17 bases separated the two germline ends.

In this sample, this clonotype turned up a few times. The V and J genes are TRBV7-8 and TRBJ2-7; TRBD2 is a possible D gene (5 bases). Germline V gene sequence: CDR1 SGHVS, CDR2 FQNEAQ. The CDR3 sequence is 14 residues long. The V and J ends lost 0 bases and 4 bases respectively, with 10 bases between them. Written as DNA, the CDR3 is TGTGCCAGCAGCTTAGCCGAGGGCGCGTACGAGCAGTACTTC. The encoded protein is CASSLAEGAYEQYF.

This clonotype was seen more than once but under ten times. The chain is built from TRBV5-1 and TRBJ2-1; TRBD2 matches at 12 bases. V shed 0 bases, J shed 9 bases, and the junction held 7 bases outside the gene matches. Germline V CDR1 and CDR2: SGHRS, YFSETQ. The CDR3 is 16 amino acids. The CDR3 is CASSLGTTSGSGEQFF. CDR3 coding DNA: TGCGCCAGCAGCTTGGGTACGACTAGCGGGAGCGGTGAGCAGTTCTTC.

DNA of the CDR3: TGTGCCAGCAGCAGGGACAGGGCAGGAGAGCAGTTCTTC. Translation: CASSRDRAGEQFF. V and J are TRBV7-6 and TRBJ2-1; 9 positions agree with TRBD1. With 5 bases clipped from V and 10 bases from J, the junction kept 6 bases outside the gene matches. This CDR3 spans 13 amino acids. Germline loops: CDR1 SGHVS, CDR2 FNYEAQ.

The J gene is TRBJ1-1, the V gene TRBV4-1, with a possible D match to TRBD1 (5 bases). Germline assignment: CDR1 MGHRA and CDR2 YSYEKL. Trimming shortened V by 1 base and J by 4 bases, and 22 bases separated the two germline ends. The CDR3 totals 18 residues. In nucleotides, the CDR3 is TGCGCCAGCAGCCAAGGGGATTTAATAACCCAAGGGGTCACTGAAGCTTTCTTT. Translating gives CASSQGDLITQGVTEAFF.

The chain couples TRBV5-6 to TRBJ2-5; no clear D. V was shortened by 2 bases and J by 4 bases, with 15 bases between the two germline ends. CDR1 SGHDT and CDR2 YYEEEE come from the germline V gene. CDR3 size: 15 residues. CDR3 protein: CASSFQTYSLETQYF. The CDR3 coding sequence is TGTGCCAGCAGCTTTCAGACTTACTCTCTAGAGACCCAGTACTTC.

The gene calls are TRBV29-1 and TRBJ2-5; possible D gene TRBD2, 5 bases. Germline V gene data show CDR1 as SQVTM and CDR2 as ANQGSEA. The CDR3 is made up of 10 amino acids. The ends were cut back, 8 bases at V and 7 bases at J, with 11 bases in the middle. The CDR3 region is CSCTAATQYF. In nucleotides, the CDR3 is TGCAGCTGCACAGCGGCGACCCAGTACTTC.

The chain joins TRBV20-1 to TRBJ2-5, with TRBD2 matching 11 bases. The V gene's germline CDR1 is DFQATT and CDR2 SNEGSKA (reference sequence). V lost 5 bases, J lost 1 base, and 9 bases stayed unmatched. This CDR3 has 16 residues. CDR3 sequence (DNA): TGCAGTGCTTGGAATCCGGGACTAGCGGCCCAAGAGACCCAGTACTTC. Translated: CSAWNPGLAAQETQYF.

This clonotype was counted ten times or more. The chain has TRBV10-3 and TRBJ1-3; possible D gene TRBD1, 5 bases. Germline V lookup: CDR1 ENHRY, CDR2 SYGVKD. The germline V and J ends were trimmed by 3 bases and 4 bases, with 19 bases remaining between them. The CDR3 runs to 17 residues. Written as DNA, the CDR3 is TGTGCCATCAGTGACCCCGGGGGTGTTAACTTGGGAAACACCATATATTTT. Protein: CAISDPGGVNLGNTIYF.

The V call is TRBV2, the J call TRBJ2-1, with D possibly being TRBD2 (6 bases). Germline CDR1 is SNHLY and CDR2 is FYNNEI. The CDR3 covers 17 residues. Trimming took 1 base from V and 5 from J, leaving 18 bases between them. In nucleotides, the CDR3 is TGTGCCAGCAGTGAAGAAGGAGGGCAGACACTAAACAATGAGCAGTTCTTC. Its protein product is CASSEEGGQTLNNEQFF.

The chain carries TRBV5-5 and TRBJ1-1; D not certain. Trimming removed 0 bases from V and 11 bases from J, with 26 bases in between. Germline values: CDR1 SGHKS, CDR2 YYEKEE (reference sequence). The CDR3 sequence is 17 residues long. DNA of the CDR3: TGTGCCAGCAGCTTGGCCTTTTTTTTAAACGGGAGACGGGAGGCTTTCTTT. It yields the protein CASSLAFFLNGRREAFF.

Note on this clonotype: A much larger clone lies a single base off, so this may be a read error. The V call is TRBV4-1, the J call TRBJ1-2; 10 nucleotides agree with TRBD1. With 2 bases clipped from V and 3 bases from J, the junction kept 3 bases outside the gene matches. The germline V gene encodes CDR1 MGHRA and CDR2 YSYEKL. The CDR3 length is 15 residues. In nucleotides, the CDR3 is TGCGCCAGCAGCCAACCGGGACAGGGGTACTATGGCTACACCTTC. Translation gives CASSQPGQGYYGYTF.

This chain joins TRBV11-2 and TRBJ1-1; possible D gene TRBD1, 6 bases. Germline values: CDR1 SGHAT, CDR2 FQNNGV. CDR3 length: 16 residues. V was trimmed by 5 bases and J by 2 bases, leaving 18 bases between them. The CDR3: CASSPDRWGANTEAFF. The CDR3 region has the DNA TGTGCCAGCAGCCCGGATAGGTGGGGGGCTAACACTGAAGCTTTCTTT.

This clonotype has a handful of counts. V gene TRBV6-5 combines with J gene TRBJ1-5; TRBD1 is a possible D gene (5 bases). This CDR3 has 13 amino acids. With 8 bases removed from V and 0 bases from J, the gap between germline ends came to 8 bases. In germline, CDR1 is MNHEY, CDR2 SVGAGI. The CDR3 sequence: CASRGYSNQPQHF. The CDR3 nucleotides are TGTGCCAGCCGGGGCTATAGCAATCAGCCCCAGCATTTT.

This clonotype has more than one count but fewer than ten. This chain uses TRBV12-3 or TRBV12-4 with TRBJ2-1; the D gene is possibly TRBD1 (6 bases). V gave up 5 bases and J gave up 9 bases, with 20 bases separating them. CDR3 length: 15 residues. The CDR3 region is CASSPLIGGWGEQFF. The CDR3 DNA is TGTGCCAGCAGTCCGCTAATAGGGGGATGGGGTGAGCAGTTCTTC.

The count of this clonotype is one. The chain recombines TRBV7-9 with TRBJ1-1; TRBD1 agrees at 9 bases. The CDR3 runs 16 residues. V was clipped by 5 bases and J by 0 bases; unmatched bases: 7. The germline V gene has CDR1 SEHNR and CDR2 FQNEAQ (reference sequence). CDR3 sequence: CASSPQGAGLNTEAFF. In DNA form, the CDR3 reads TGTGCCAGCAGCCCACAGGGGGCCGGGTTGAACACTGAAGCTTTCTTT.

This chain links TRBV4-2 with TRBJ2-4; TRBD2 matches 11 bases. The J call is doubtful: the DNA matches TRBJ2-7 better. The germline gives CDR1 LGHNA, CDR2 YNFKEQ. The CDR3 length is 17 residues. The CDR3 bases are TGTGCCAGCAGCCAAGGAACCCAGACTAGCGGGAACTACGAGCAGTACTTC. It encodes CASSQGTQTSGNYEQYF.

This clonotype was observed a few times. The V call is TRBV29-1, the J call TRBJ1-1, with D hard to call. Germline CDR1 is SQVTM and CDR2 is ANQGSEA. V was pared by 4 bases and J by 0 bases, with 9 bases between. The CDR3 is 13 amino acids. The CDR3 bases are TGCAGCGTTGTCAGAGCCATGAACACTGAAGCTTTCTTT. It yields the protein CSVVRAMNTEAFF.

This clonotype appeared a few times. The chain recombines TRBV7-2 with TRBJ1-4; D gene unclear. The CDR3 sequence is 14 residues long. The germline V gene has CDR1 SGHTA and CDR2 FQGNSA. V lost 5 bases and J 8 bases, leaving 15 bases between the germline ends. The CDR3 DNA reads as TGTGCCAGCAGCGAGAGCGGTACATACGAAAAACTGTTTTTT. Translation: CASSESGTYEKLFF.

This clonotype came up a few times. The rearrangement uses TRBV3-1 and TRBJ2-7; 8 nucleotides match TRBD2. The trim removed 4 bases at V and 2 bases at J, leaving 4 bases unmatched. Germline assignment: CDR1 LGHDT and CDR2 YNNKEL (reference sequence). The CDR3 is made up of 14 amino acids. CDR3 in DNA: TGTGCCAGCAGCCCTAGCGGGCGTCCCTACGAGCAGTACTTC. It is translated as CASSPSGRPYEQYF.

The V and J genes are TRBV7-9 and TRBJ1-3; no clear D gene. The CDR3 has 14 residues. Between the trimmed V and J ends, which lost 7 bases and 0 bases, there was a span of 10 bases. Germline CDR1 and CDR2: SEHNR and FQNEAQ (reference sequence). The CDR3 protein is CASTGWDSGNTIYF. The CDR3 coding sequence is TGTGCCAGCACCGGATGGGACTCTGGAAACACCATATATTTT.

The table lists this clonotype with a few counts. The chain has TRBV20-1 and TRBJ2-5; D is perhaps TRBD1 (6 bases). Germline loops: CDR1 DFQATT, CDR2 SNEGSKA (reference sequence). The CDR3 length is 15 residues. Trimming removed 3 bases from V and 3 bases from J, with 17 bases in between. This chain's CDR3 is CSASWGLGFEETQYF. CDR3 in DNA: TGCAGTGCTAGTTGGGGGCTTGGCTTTGAAGAGACCCAGTACTTC.

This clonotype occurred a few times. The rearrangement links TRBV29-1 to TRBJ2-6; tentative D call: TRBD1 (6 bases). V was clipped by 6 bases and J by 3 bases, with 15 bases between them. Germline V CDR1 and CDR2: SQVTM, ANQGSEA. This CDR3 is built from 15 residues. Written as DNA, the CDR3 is TGCAGCGTCTTGCAGGGGCGGGTTGGGGCCAACGTCCTGACTTTC. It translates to CSVLQGRVGANVLTF.

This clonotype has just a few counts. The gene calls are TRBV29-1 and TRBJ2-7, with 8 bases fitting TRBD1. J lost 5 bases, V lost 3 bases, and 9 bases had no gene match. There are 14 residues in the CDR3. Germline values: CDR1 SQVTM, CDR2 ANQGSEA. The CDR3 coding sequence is TGCAGCGTTGATACCAGGGGGCTCGGGGACGAGCAGTACTTC. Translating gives CSVDTRGLGDEQYF.

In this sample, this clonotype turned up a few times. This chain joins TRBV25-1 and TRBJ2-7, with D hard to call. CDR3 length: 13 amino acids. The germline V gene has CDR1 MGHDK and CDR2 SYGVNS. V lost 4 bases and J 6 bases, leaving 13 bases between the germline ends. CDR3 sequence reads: CASSVVETSEQYF. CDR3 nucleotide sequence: TGTGCCAGCAGTGTTGTCGAAACGAGCGAGCAGTACTTC.

Written as DNA, the CDR3 is TGTGCCAGCGCCCTACCCGGGACCAAAGGCTACACCTTC. Translating gives CASALPGTKGYTF. This chain connects TRBV28 to TRBJ1-2, with a tentative D call TRBD1 (5 bases). There are 13 residues in the CDR3. Germline CDR1 is MDHEN and CDR2 is SYDVKM. The V gene lost 8 bases and the J gene lost 8 bases, with 18 bases spanning the gap.

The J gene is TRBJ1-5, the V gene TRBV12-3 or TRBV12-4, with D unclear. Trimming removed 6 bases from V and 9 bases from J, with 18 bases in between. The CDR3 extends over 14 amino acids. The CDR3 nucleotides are TGTGCCAGCAGACGAGGGCAGTTGGAGGGGCCCCAGCATTTT. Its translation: CASRRGQLEGPQHF.

As DNA, the CDR3 is TGTGCCAGCAGCTCCATACTAGCGGGTTCGTACAATGAGCAGTTCTTC. The encoded protein is CASSSILAGSYNEQFF. The chain recombines TRBV11-2 with TRBJ2-1, with 9 bases lining up with TRBD2. V trimming: 4 bases; J trimming: 4 bases; junction bases outside the gene matches: 8. Germline lookup yields CDR1 SGHAT and CDR2 FQNNGV. The CDR3 sequence is 16 residues long.

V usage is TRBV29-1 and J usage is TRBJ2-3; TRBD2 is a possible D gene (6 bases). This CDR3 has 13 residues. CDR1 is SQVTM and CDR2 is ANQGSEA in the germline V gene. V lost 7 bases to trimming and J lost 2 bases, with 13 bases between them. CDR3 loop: CSDTGTSTDTQYF. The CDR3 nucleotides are TGCAGCGATACCGGGACTTCCACAGATACGCAGTATTTT.

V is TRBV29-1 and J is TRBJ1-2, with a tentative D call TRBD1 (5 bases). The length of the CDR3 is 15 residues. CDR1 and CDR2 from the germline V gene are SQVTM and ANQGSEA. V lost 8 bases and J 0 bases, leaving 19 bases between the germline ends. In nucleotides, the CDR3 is TGCAGCACCCGGGACCCCGGCGGGGCTAACTATGGCTACACCTTC. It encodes CSTRDPGGANYGYTF.

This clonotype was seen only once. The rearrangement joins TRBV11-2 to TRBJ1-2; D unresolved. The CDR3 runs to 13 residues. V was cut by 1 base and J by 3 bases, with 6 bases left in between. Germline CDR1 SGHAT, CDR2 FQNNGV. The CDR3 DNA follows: TGTGCCAGCAGCTTAGGCGTGGACTATGGCTACACCTTC. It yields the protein CASSLGVDYGYTF.